These 23 T cell receptor beta chains were sequenced from one sample in a study of shared clonotypes between healthy human individuals (TCRdb year 2020). Receptor amplification or capture employed the immunoSEQ multiplex PCR assay. Here the immuneACCESS table is served through TCRdb, limited to in-frame sequences with V and J called. Missing clones are a known gap in these copies; in checked studies unresolved V genes cover under half, and the rest lacks a known reason. The sample table holds approximately 1,500,000 clones, of which roughly 96% were seen once. Of the sample, roughly 1.2% falls within the top ten clones. Sequencing was performed on naive CD4+ T cells sorted from blood. In light of the paper, this sample's cell subset or site label describes: CD45RA+ positively selected. The receptors derive from a man younger than 40 in good health.

This chain connects TRBV14 to TRBJ1-3; perhaps TRBD1 as D (5 bases). Between the trimmed V and J ends, which lost 5 bases and 3 bases, there was a span of 11 bases. Germline CDR1 is SGHDN and CDR2 is FVKESK. The CDR3 extends over 14 amino acids. The CDR3 loop reads CASSDSGGGNTIYF. The CDR3 nucleotides read TGTGCCAGCAGCGACAGTGGAGGTGGAAACACCATATATTTT.

The chain carries TRBV6-5 and TRBJ1-2; TRBD1 matches 8 bases. The trim removed 0 bases at V and 13 bases at J, leaving 7 bases unmatched. The germline gives CDR1 MNHEY, CDR2 SVGAGI. This CDR3 spans 13 amino acids. The CDR3 nucleotides read TGTGCCAGCAGTTACTCGACAGGGGACTCGTGCACCTTC. As protein: CASSYSTGDSCTF.

V gene TRBV9 combines with J gene TRBJ1-4; D may be TRBD1 (5 bases). This CDR3 has 15 residues. Deletions cut 4 bases from V and 0 bases from J, with 10 bases between. Germline CDR1 SGDLS, CDR2 YYNGEE. CDR3 region: CASSRDGATNEKLFF. In nucleotides, the CDR3 is TGTGCCAGCAGCCGGGACGGAGCAACTAATGAAAAACTGTTTTTT.

The V and J genes are TRBV21-1 and TRBJ2-3; no DNA check was done on the table's D call, TRBD2. TRBV21-1 is classified as a pseudogene. This CDR3 region has 17 residues. The CDR3 reads CASSKVRGRLGTDTQYF. The CDR3 DNA reads TGTGCCAGCAGCAAAGTGCGGGGGAGGTTGGGCACAGATACGCAGTATTTT.

The chain links TRBV5-8 to TRBJ2-5; 12 bases agree with TRBD2. This CDR3 comprises 16 residues. Germline CDR1 reads SGHTS; CDR2 reads YDEGEE. Trimming removed 5 bases from V and 0 bases from J; junction bases left unmatched: 5. The CDR3 here is CASRPGTSGYQETQYF. The DNA of the CDR3 is TGTGCCAGCAGACCCGGGACTAGCGGGTACCAAGAGACCCAGTACTTC.

This clone was seen just once. The rearrangement links TRBV28 to TRBJ2-7; D uncertain. This CDR3 comprises 14 residues. Trimming pared 1 base from V and 4 bases from J, leaving 11 bases between. Germline V CDR1 and CDR2: MDHEN, SYDVKM. This chain's CDR3 is CASSLFSRSYEQYF. CDR3 nucleotides: TGTGCCAGCAGTTTATTCAGTCGGTCATACGAGCAGTACTTC.

The CDR3 spells CASKTFPARPSEQYF. The DNA for the CDR3 is TGTGCCAGCAAAACCTTCCCGGCGAGACCCTCCGAGCAGTACTTC. The chain links TRBV28 to TRBJ2-7; no definite D call. V was shortened by 7 bases and J by 6 bases, with 22 bases between the two germline ends. Per germline, CDR1 MDHEN and CDR2 SYDVKM. The CDR3 sequence is 15 residues long.

The V and J genes are TRBV6-5 and TRBJ1-5, with D possibly being TRBD1 (5 bases). CDR3 length: 14 residues. Germline V CDR1 and CDR2: MNHEY, SVGAGI. V lost 5 bases to trimming and J lost 4 bases, with 12 bases between them. The CDR3 bases are TGTGCCAGCAGTGGGGGACCGATAAATCAGCCCCAGCATTTT. Encoded protein: CASSGGPINQPQHF.

J is TRBJ2-1 and V is TRBV2; TRBD1 is a possible D gene (5 bases). The germline gives CDR1 SNHLY, CDR2 FYNNEI. Deletions cut 4 bases from V and 5 bases from J, with 12 bases between. This CDR3 is 14 amino acids long. This CDR3 is CASSVKGWNNEQFF. The CDR3 coding sequence is TGTGCCAGCAGTGTAAAGGGGTGGAACAATGAGCAGTTCTTC.

The chain joins TRBV14 to TRBJ2-1, with 14 bases fitting TRBD2. Germline V gene sequence: CDR1 SGHDN, CDR2 FVKESK. Trimming took 4 bases from V and 8 from J; bases not matched to a gene: 4. The CDR3 consists of 15 residues. The CDR3 region is CASSLGLAGVYEQFF. DNA for the CDR3: TGTGCCAGCAGCCTGGGACTAGCGGGAGTGTATGAGCAGTTCTTC.

The V gene is TRBV4-3, the J gene TRBJ2-1, with TRBD2 identical over 11 bases. This CDR3 contains 16 residues. The germline CDR1 and CDR2 sequences are LGHNA and YSLEER. J lost 8 bases, V lost 5 bases, and 11 bases had no gene match. The CDR3 DNA is TGCGCCAGCAGCACGATAGCGGGAGGGCCCGGGGATGAGCAGTTCTTC. Its translation is CASSTIAGGPGDEQFF.

This chain's CDR3 is CAISEGPGQGVYGYTF. The CDR3 DNA sequence: TGTGCCATCAGTGAGGGTCCGGGACAGGGGGTCTATGGCTACACCTTC. J is TRBJ1-2 and V is TRBV10-3; TRBD1 agrees at 11 bases. The ends lost 2 bases at V and 4 bases at J; junction bases unmatched: 6. CDR3 length: 16 amino acids. Per the germline V gene, CDR1 is ENHRY and CDR2 is SYGVKD.

CDR3 DNA sequence: TGCGCCAGCAGCTCCTATTCAGCGACTGAGCAGTTCTTC. It translates to CASSSYSATEQFF. The V call is TRBV5-1, the J call TRBJ2-1; D unclear. The ends were cut back, 3 bases at V and 9 bases at J, with 13 bases in the middle. Germline lookup yields CDR1 SGHRS and CDR2 YFSETQ. The CDR3 is 13 amino acids. The full variable domain, with the rest looked up from reference TRBV5-1 and TRBJ2-1, is KAGVTQTPRYLIKTRGQQVTLSCSPISGHRSVSWYQQTPGQGLQFLFEYFSETQRNKGNFPGRFSGRQFSNSRSEMNVSTLELGDSALYLCASSSYSATEQFFGPGTRLTVL.

The V and J genes are TRBV28 and TRBJ1-5, with 7 positions matching TRBD1. The ends lost 4 bases at V and 9 bases at J; junction bases unmatched: 18. Per germline, CDR1 MDHEN and CDR2 SYDVKM. This CDR3 has 17 amino acids. The CDR3 DNA is TGTGCCAGCAGTTATGGGACTGACAGGGTGGGTTATCGGCCCCAGCATTTT. Protein product: CASSYGTDRVGYRPQHF.

This rearrangement joins TRBV19 to TRBJ2-7, with 10 nucleotides matching TRBD1. The CDR3 length is 18 residues. V lost 6 bases to trimming and J lost 4 bases; unmatched junction nucleotides: 18. CDR1 and CDR2 (germline): LNHDA, SQIVND (reference sequence). In nucleotides, the CDR3 is TGTGCCAGTAGCCTGACAGGGGGCGGTAGTTTTTCCGTTTACGAGCAGTACTTC. It encodes CASSLTGGGSFSVYEQYF. Full variable domain (remainder filled in from reference TRBV19 and TRBJ2-7): DGGITQSPKYLFRKEGQNVTLSCEQNLNHDAMYWYRQDPGQGLRLIYYSQIVNDFQKGDIAEGYSVSREKKESFPLTVTSAQKNPTAFYLCASSLTGGGSFSVYEQYFGPGTRLTVT.

The V call is TRBV5-1, the J call TRBJ1-1; D might be TRBD1 (5 bases). CDR1 and CDR2 from the germline V gene are SGHRS and YFSETQ. V was shortened by 0 bases and J by 3 bases, with 12 bases between the two germline ends. This CDR3 is built from 15 residues. The CDR3 reads CASSLETAWDTEAFF. DNA for the CDR3: TGCGCCAGCAGCTTGGAGACAGCTTGGGACACTGAAGCTTTCTTT.

This clone was counted a single time. The chain links TRBV5-1 to TRBJ2-3, with TRBD2 matching over 14 bases. CDR1 and CDR2 (germline): SGHRS, YFSETQ. J lost 5 bases, V lost 4 bases, and 6 bases had no gene match. This CDR3 is built from 16 residues. Here the CDR3 reads CASSREGLAGVDTQYF. The CDR3 DNA sequence: TGCGCCAGCAGCCGCGAGGGACTAGCGGGAGTAGATACGCAGTATTTT.

The chain couples TRBV28 to TRBJ1-1; 7 bases agree with TRBD1. This CDR3 has 17 amino acids. J gave up 1 base and V 0 bases, and 8 bases lay outside the gene matches. Germline values: CDR1 MDHEN, CDR2 SYDVKM. The chain's CDR3 is CASSLWRTGGANTEAFF. The DNA of the CDR3 is TGTGCCAGCAGTTTATGGCGGACAGGAGGAGCGAACACTGAAGCTTTCTTT.

The rearrangement joins TRBV7-2 to TRBJ2-7; 7 bases are shared with TRBD2. V gave up 5 bases and J gave up 2 bases; unmatched junction bases: 12. CDR1 and CDR2 from the germline V gene are SGHTA and FQGNSA. The CDR3 contains 16 residues. The CDR3 DNA is TGTGCCAGCAGCCCACTTCCTAGCGGATATACCTACGAGCAGTACTTC. It codes for CASSPLPSGYTYEQYF.

The CDR3 loop reads CASSGLAGTRETQYF. CDR3 coding DNA: TGTGCCAGCAGTGGACTAGCGGGAACGAGAGAGACCCAGTACTTC. The V gene is TRBV2, the J gene TRBJ2-5; 11 nucleotides align to TRBD2. The CDR3 extends over 15 amino acids. CDR1 and CDR2 (germline): SNHLY, FYNNEI. V dropped 4 bases and J dropped 4; count of bases not matched to a gene: 5. Drawing the rest from reference TRBV2 and TRBJ2-5, the complete variable domain is EPEVTQTPSHQVTQMGQEVILRCVPISNHLYFYWYRQILGQKVEFLVSFYNNEISEKSEIFDDQFSVERPDGSNFTLKIRSTKLEDSAMYFCASSGLAGTRETQYFGPGTRLLVL.

The chain has TRBV27 and TRBJ1-2, with TRBD1 identical over 8 bases. Trimming cost V 6 bases and J 3 bases; bases outside gene matches: 9. CDR1 and CDR2 from the germline V gene are MNHEY and SMNVEV (reference sequence). The CDR3 has 15 residues. The CDR3 here is CASSGTRGPDYGYTF. CDR3 nucleotide sequence: TGTGCCAGCAGCGGAACCAGGGGGCCGGACTATGGCTACACCTTC.

This rearrangement joins TRBV7-6 to TRBJ1-4; D not resolved. This CDR3 spans 17 amino acids. V lost 2 bases to trimming and J lost 0 bases, with 13 bases between them. Germline CDR1 SGHVS, CDR2 FNYEAQ. CDR3 nucleotide sequence: TGTGCCAGCAGCTTAAGTAGAACAGCATCAACTAATGAAAAACTGTTTTTT. This sequence encodes CASSLSRTASTNEKLFF.

V and J are TRBV7-2 and TRBJ2-3; 10 nucleotides match TRBD2. This CDR3 is built from 16 residues. Per germline, CDR1 SGHTA and CDR2 FQGNSA. The trim removed 5 bases at V and 5 bases at J, leaving 10 bases unmatched. CDR3 protein: CASSLQTSGSGDTQYF. In nucleotides, the CDR3 is TGTGCCAGCAGCCTACAGACTAGCGGGTCCGGAGATACGCAGTATTTT.